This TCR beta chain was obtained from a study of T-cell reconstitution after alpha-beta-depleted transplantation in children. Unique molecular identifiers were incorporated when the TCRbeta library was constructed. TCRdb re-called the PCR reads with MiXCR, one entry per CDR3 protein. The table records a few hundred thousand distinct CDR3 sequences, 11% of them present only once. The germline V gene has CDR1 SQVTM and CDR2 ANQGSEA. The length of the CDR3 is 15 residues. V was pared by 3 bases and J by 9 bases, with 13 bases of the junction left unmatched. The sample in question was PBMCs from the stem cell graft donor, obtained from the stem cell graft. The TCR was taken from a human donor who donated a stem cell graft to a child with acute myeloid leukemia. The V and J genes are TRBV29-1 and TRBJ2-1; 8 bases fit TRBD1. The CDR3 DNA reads TGCAGCGTTGAGTGGACAGGGATGGGGCAAAGTGAGCAGTTCTTC. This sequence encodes CSVEWTGMGQSEQFF.